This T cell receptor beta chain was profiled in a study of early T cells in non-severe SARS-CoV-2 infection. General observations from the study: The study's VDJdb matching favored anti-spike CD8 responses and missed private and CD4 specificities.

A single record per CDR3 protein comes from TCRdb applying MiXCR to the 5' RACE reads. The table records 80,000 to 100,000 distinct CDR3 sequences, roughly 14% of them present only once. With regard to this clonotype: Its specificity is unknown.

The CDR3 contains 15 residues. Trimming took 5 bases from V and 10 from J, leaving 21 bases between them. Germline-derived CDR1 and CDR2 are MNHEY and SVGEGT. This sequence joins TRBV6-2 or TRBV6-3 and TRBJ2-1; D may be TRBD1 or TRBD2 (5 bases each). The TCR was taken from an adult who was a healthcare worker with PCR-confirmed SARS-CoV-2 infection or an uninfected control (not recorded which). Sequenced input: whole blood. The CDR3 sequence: CASSRNGPGAWEQFF. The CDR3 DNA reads TGTGCCAGCAGTCGAAATGGGCCCGGGGCATGGGAGCAGTTCTTC.